A single sample is the source of the 23 T cell receptor beta chains below, sequenced in a study of T cells after yellow fever vaccination. TCRdb recomputed calls from the 5' RACE reads with MiXCR, one row per CDR3 protein. Of a few hundred thousand distinct CDR3 sequences in the sample, over 3.5% are singletons; the top ten hold around 23%. Sequenced material: PBMCs, taken 5 days after the yellow fever booster vaccination. The receptors shown here come from a man younger than 30 who received the YFV17D yellow fever vaccine.

The rearrangement joins TRBV5-1 to TRBJ1-5; TRBD1 might be the D (6 bases). CDR3 length: 17 residues. The ends were cut back, 0 bases at V and 2 bases at J, with 15 bases in the middle. The germline gives CDR1 SGHRS, CDR2 YFSETQ. Here the CDR3 DNA reads TGCGCCAGCAGCTTGGCCACAGGGTGGAATGGCAATCAGCCCCAGCATTTT. Translating it yields CASSLATGWNGNQPQHF. Full variable domain (rest looked up from reference TRBV5-1 and TRBJ1-5): KAGVTQTPRYLIKTRGQQVTLSCSPISGHRSVSWYQQTPGQGLQFLFEYFSETQRNKGNFPGRFSGRQFSNSRSEMNVSTLELGDSALYLCASSLATGWNGNQPQHFGDGTRLSIL.

This clonotype was seen many times. V usage is TRBV12-3 or TRBV12-4 and J usage is TRBJ1-2; 8 positions agree with TRBD1. This CDR3 comprises 14 residues. The ends lost 6 bases at V and 6 bases at J; junction bases unmatched: 9. CDR3 sequence: CASSEPQGAHGYTF. Written as DNA, the CDR3 is TGTGCCAGCAGCGAACCCCAGGGGGCTCATGGCTACACCTTC.

This clonotype was observed a few times. CDR3 DNA sequence: TGTGCCAGCAGCCACTCCCAAAGGACCAGGGACTACGAGCAGTACGTC. Translating gives CASSHSQRTRDYEQYV. The chain recombines TRBV28 with TRBJ2-7; tentatively, D is TRBD1 (5 bases). The CDR3 is 16 amino acids. V was trimmed by 6 bases and J by 3 bases, leaving 21 bases between them. Germline-derived CDR1 and CDR2 are MDHEN and SYDVKM.

This clonotype was picked up a small number of times. The rearrangement joins TRBV7-8 to TRBJ1-5; a weak D match, TRBD1 (5 bases). V was shortened by 5 bases and J by 0 bases, with 14 bases between the two germline ends. The CDR3 sequence is 16 residues long. Germline loops: CDR1 SGHVS, CDR2 FQNEAQ. CDR3 bases: TGTGCCAGCAGCCCATACGGCGGGGGTAGCAATCAGCCCCAGCATTTT. Amino acid sequence: CASSPYGGGSNQPQHF.

This clonotype was counted between two and nine times. CDR3 sequence reads: CSAAGQGNSPLHF. CDR3 in DNA: TGCAGTGCGGCGGGACAGGGTAATTCACCCCTCCACTTT. This chain connects TRBV20-1 to TRBJ1-6; 9 bases are shared with TRBD1. V trimming: 6 bases; J trimming: 6 bases; junction bases outside the gene matches: 3. The V gene's germline CDR1 is DFQATT and CDR2 SNEGSKA (reference sequence). There are 13 residues in the CDR3.

This clonotype was counted between two and nine times. V is TRBV18 and J is TRBJ2-2; 10 positions match TRBD2. The CDR3 length is 17 residues. Germline CDR1 reads KGHSH; CDR2 reads LQKENI. The J segment lost 2 bases and the V segment lost 6 bases, leaving 9 bases of the junction unmatched. This CDR3 is CASSPRTSGFNTGELFF. The DNA of the CDR3 is TGTGCCAGCTCTCCGCGGACTAGCGGATTTAACACCGGGGAGCTGTTTTTT.

This clonotype was recorded many times. The gene calls are TRBV5-1 and TRBJ2-2; maybe TRBD1 (6 bases). Germline V gene lookup returns CDR1 SGHRS and CDR2 YFSETQ. The CDR3 has 14 residues. V lost 5 bases to trimming and J lost 1 base, with 9 bases between them. CDR3 residues: CASSEQGNTGELFF. The CDR3 region has the DNA TGCGCCAGCAGTGAACAGGGGAACACCGGGGAGCTGTTTTTT.

This clonotype was counted many times. V usage is TRBV20-1 and J usage is TRBJ1-1; 7 bases agree with TRBD1. Germline V gene sequence: CDR1 DFQATT, CDR2 SNEGSKA (reference sequence). The CDR3 covers 14 residues. Trimming took 1 base from V and 1 from J; bases not matched to a gene: 3. DNA of the CDR3: TGCAGTGCTAGAGTAGGGGGCGGGAACACTGAAGCTTTCTTT. It encodes CSARVGGGNTEAFF.

This clonotype was found many times. The V call is TRBV4-3, the J call TRBJ2-2; the match to TRBD1 covers 10 bases. The CDR3 extends over 17 amino acids. CDR1 is LGHNA, CDR2 YSLEER, per germline. Germline trimming cut 0 bases from V and 7 bases from J; bases unmatched to any gene: 8. The CDR3: CASSQELTGGWGGELFF. The CDR3 DNA reads TGCGCCAGCAGCCAAGAGCTGACAGGGGGCTGGGGCGGGGAGCTGTTTTTT.

This clonotype was seen ten or more times. This rearrangement joins TRBV19 to TRBJ1-2; D remains unclear. From germline, CDR1 is LNHDA and CDR2 SQIVND (reference sequence). This CDR3 is 15 amino acids long. Trimming cost V 10 bases and J 1 base, with 19 bases left between them. The CDR3 here is CATTGGLPFNYGYTF. DNA of the CDR3: TGTGCCACCACCGGCGGCCTTCCTTTTAACTATGGCTACACCTTC.

This clonotype was seen many times. The V call is TRBV20-1, the J call TRBJ2-5; 7 positions match TRBD1. The germline gives CDR1 DFQATT, CDR2 SNEGSKA (reference sequence). After removal of 7 bases from V and 2 bases from J, the junction contained 7 bases not matched to a gene. This CDR3 is built from 13 residues. Written as DNA, the CDR3 is TGCAGTGTTCGAGGCAGGGGGCAAGAGACCCAGTACTTC. Translation gives CSVRGRGQETQYF.

This clonotype has just a few counts. The V and J genes are TRBV28 and TRBJ1-6, with 7 bases lining up with TRBD1. Germline values: CDR1 MDHEN, CDR2 SYDVKM. With V trimmed by 3 bases and J by 8 bases, 4 bases remained unmatched. The CDR3 contains 14 residues. The CDR3: CASSLETGYSPLHF. The CDR3 nucleotides read TGTGCCAGCAGTTTGGAGACAGGGTATTCACCCCTCCACTTT.

The chain combines TRBV5-1 with TRBJ2-2, with D possibly TRBD2 on 6 matching bases. This CDR3 has 16 amino acids. In germline, CDR1 is SGHRS, CDR2 YFSETQ. V lost 0 bases and J lost 6, with 15 bases in between. Written as DNA, the CDR3 is TGCGCCAGCAGCTTGGAACCGGGGGATGGAGCCGGGGAGCTGTTTTTT. This codes for CASSLEPGDGAGELFF. Supplemented by reference TRBV5-1 and TRBJ2-2, the full variable domain reads KAGVTQTPRYLIKTRGQQVTLSCSPISGHRSVSWYQQTPGQGLQFLFEYFSETQRNKGNFPGRFSGRQFSNSRSEMNVSTLELGDSALYLCASSLEPGDGAGELFFGEGSRLTVL.

There are many counts of this clonotype. V and J are TRBV7-2 and TRBJ2-5, with a tentative D call TRBD2 (6 bases). This CDR3 region has 14 residues. Trimming took 5 bases from V and 1 from J, leaving 11 bases between them. From germline, CDR1 is SGHTA and CDR2 FQGNSA. The CDR3 loop is CASSPLGGQETQYF. The CDR3 bases are TGTGCCAGCAGCCCCCTCGGGGGCCAAGAGACCCAGTACTTC.

This chain uses TRBV18 with TRBJ1-2, with 7 bases aligning to TRBD1. With V trimmed by 8 bases and J by 3 bases, 9 bases remained unmatched. This CDR3 region has 14 residues. Germline lookup yields CDR1 KGHSH and CDR2 LQKENI. The CDR3, as DNA: TGTGCCAGCCCGCCCGGGACAGAAGACTATGGCTACACCTTC. This sequence encodes CASPPGTEDYGYTF.

The chain links TRBV27 to TRBJ2-7; 8 nucleotides line up with TRBD2. The germline V gene has CDR1 MNHEY and CDR2 SMNVEV (reference sequence). Unmatched junction bases numbered 11, after V lost 6 bases and J lost 7 bases. The CDR3 sequence is 14 residues long. The CDR3 DNA is TGTGCCAGCAGGGATCTAGCGGGCGGGGGAGAGCAGTACGTC. As protein: CASRDLAGGGEQYV.

This clonotype was counted between two and nine times. The chain carries TRBV7-3 and TRBJ2-3; no clear D. The CDR3 is 15 amino acids. CDR1 and CDR2 from the germline V gene are SGHTA and FQGTGA. Deletions cut 5 bases from V and 0 bases from J, with 12 bases between. The CDR3 protein is CASSQLDGSTDTQYF. DNA of the CDR3: TGTGCCAGCAGCCAACTGGACGGTAGCACAGATACGCAGTATTTT. The full variable domain, in which reference TRBV7-3 and TRBJ2-3 provide the parts outside the CDR3, is GAGVSQTPSNKVTEKGKYVELRCDPISGHTALYWYRQSLGQGPEFLIYFQGTGAADDSGLPNDRFFAVRPEGSVSTLKIQRTERGDSAVYLCASSQLDGSTDTQYFGPGTRLTVL.

This clonotype occurred many times. V is TRBV5-1 and J is TRBJ2-5; D gene ambiguous. V lost 0 bases and J lost 4, with 10 bases in between. Per the germline V gene, CDR1 is SGHRS and CDR2 is YFSETQ. The CDR3 contains 14 residues. The DNA for the CDR3 is TGCGCCAGCAGCTTGGATGCCTCGGGAGAGACCCAGTACTTC. Translated, it gives CASSLDASGETQYF.

This clonotype was seen a few times. V usage is TRBV5-1 and J usage is TRBJ1-1; 12 nucleotides align to TRBD1. This CDR3 has 16 residues. From germline, CDR1 is SGHRS and CDR2 YFSETQ. Trimming took 6 bases from V and 1 from J; bases not matched to a gene: 7. CDR3 in DNA: TGCGCCAGCAACCGGGACAGGGGGCTCCAGAACACTGAAGCTTTCTTT. This codes for CASNRDRGLQNTEAFF. Using reference TRBV5-1 and TRBJ1-1 for the parts outside the CDR3, the full variable domain is KAGVTQTPRYLIKTRGQQVTLSCSPISGHRSVSWYQQTPGQGLQFLFEYFSETQRNKGNFPGRFSGRQFSNSRSEMNVSTLELGDSALYLCASNRDRGLQNTEAFFGQGTRLTVV.

Only a few counts were recorded for this clonotype. The V and J genes are TRBV7-7 and TRBJ2-7; 7 bases match TRBD1. The germline CDR1 and CDR2 sequences are SSHAT and FNYEAQ (reference sequence). The CDR3 extends over 15 amino acids. In DNA form, the CDR3 reads TGTGCTAGCATACCCAGAGGGGGCCTTCCCTACGAGCAGTACGTC. Its translation is CASIPRGGLPYEQYV.

In this sample, this clonotype turned up a few times. CDR3 nucleotides: TGTGCCAGCAGCCCACTTCGGACAGGGCGCGGCTACACCTTC. Its translation is CASSPLRTGRGYTF. The J gene is TRBJ1-2, the V gene TRBV27; 8 nucleotides agree with TRBD1. The CDR3 is 14 residues long. Losses at the gene ends were 6 bases for V and 8 bases for J; bases not matched to a gene: 11. Germline V CDR1 and CDR2: MNHEY, SMNVEV (reference sequence).

Ten or more counts support this clonotype. The chain couples TRBV27 to TRBJ2-7, with 9 bases identical to TRBD1. Trimming removed 3 bases from V and 2 bases from J; junction bases left unmatched: 5. Germline V gene data show CDR1 as MNHEY and CDR2 as SMNVEV (reference sequence). The CDR3 spans 15 residues. The CDR3 DNA sequence: TGTGCCAGCAGTTTGGGGACAGGGTGGCCCTACGAGCAGTACTTC. Its protein is CASSLGTGWPYEQYF.

Only a few counts were recorded for this clonotype. For the CDR3, the DNA is TGTGCCAGCAGTTACTCGGTGGGAATGAACACTGAAGCTTTCTTT. This codes for CASSYSVGMNTEAFF. The chain uses TRBV6-5 and TRBJ1-1, with D unclear. V dropped 0 bases and J dropped 0 bases, with 8 bases sitting between them. Germline CDR1 and CDR2: MNHEY and SVGAGI. The CDR3 is 15 residues long.